The 16 T cell receptor beta chains below all came from one sample that was sequenced in a study of blood T cell repertoires in COVID-19. Here immunoSEQ multiplex PCR was the method, and the copy in TCRdb shows in-frame clones only, minus some. The sample carries 140,000 to 150,000 clones, 80% to 90% recorded once. Sequences were obtained from peripheral blood. These receptors originate from a man aged 18 to 35 with COVID-19, enrolled during active disease.

This chain connects TRBV10-3 to TRBJ2-5; D ambiguous. V was shortened by 3 bases and J by 5 bases, with 4 bases between the two germline ends. The CDR3 is 11 amino acids. Germline assignment: CDR1 ENHRY and CDR2 SYGVKD. The CDR3 DNA sequence: TGTGCCATCAGTGAAGAGGAGACCCAGTACTTC. Translation: CAISEEETQYF.

J is TRBJ2-3 and V is TRBV10-2; 11 bases align to TRBD2. The CDR3 consists of 17 residues. The germline V gene has CDR1 WSHSY and CDR2 SAAADI. J gave up 2 bases and V 4 bases, and 8 bases lay outside the gene matches. CDR3 nucleotide sequence: TGCGCCAGCAGTGGGCGACTAGCGGGGTCCCCCACAGATACGCAGTATTTT. The encoded protein is CASSGRLAGSPTDTQYF.

The count of this clone is one. The gene calls are TRBV15 and TRBJ1-5; no clear D gene. Trimming took 1 base from V and 5 from J, leaving 6 bases between them. This CDR3 spans 13 amino acids. CDR1 LNHNV and CDR2 YYDKDF come from the germline V gene (reference sequence). The CDR3 is CATSRGRDQPQHF. CDR3 nucleotide sequence: TGTGCCACCAGCAGAGGGAGGGATCAGCCCCAGCATTTT.

This chain connects TRBV6-5 to TRBJ2-1, with TRBD1 identical over 9 bases. The CDR3 has 15 residues. The germline CDR1 and CDR2 sequences are MNHEY and SVGAGI. V shed 5 bases and J 4 bases; nucleotides not matched to a gene: 6. This chain's CDR3 is CASSPTGGGYNEQFF. In nucleotides, the CDR3 is TGTGCCAGCAGTCCGACAGGGGGAGGATACAATGAGCAGTTCTTC.

A single count supports this clone. Its ends do not fully match the called genes, so a read error is possible. The chain carries TRBV27 and TRBJ1-4, with TRBD1 matching over 8 bases. Germline-derived CDR1 and CDR2 are MNHEY and SMNVEV (reference sequence). The CDR3 runs 15 residues. The CDR3 loop reads CASSLSGQGNEKLLF. Written as DNA, the CDR3 is TGTGCCAGCAGTTTATCTGGACAGGGAAATGAAAAACTGCTTTTT.

This rearrangement joins TRBV7-9 to TRBJ2-5; 16 nucleotides line up with TRBD2. The CDR3 loop spans 17 amino acids. V shed 6 bases, J shed 5 bases, and the junction held 9 bases outside the gene matches. The germline CDR1 and CDR2 sequences are SEHNR and FQNEAQ (reference sequence). As DNA, the CDR3 is TGTGCCAGCAGACGAGGGACTAGCGGGAGGGCGCAGGAGACCCAGTACTTC. Translated: CASRRGTSGRAQETQYF.

This CDR3 reads CASSQGQGELFF. CDR3 DNA: TGTGCCAGCAGCCAGGGACAGGGCGAGCTGTTTTTT. This rearrangement joins TRBV5-6 to TRBJ2-2, with TRBD1 matching over 9 bases. CDR1 is SGHDT and CDR2 is YYEEEE in the germline V gene. Unmatched junction bases numbered 3, after V lost 4 bases and J lost 11 bases. The CDR3 has 12 residues.

V and J are TRBV7-6 and TRBJ2-1, with D possibly matching TRBD1 (6 bases). This CDR3 region has 15 residues. The germline V gene has CDR1 SGHVS and CDR2 FNYEAQ. V gave up 5 bases and J gave up 8 bases, with 19 bases separating them. CDR3 region: CASSQEAGDHYEQFF. For the CDR3, the DNA is TGTGCCAGCAGCCAAGAAGCAGGGGATCACTATGAGCAGTTCTTC. The whole variable domain, remainder taken from reference TRBV7-6 and TRBJ2-1, is GAGVSQSPRYKVTKRGQDVALRCDPISGHVSLYWYRQALGQGPEFLTYFNYEAQQDKSGLPNDRFSAERPEGSISTLTIQRTEQRDSAMYRCASSQEAGDHYEQFFGPGTRLTVL.

The chain links TRBV7-3 to TRBJ2-3; 8 bases line up with TRBD2. The trim removed 2 bases at V and 0 bases at J, leaving 4 bases unmatched. The CDR3 consists of 16 residues. In germline, CDR1 is SGHTA, CDR2 FQGTGA. The CDR3 sequence: CASSLRLASSTDTQYF. The CDR3 bases are TGTGCCAGCAGCTTACGACTAGCGTCTAGCACAGATACGCAGTATTTT. Variable domain in full (rest from reference TRBV7-3 and TRBJ2-3): GAGVSQTPSNKVTEKGKYVELRCDPISGHTALYWYRQSLGQGPEFLIYFQGTGAADDSGLPNDRFFAVRPEGSVSTLKIQRTERGDSAVYLCASSLRLASSTDTQYFGPGTRLTVL.

This chain joins TRBV27 and TRBJ2-1; TRBD1 aligns across 8 bases. Per the germline V gene, CDR1 is MNHEY and CDR2 is SMNVEV (reference sequence). The CDR3 is made up of 14 amino acids. V was clipped by 5 bases and J by 7 bases; unmatched bases: 7. The CDR3 sequence: CASSPRTGRNEQFF. CDR3 DNA sequence: TGTGCCAGCAGTCCCCGGACAGGGAGGAATGAGCAGTTCTTC.

The J gene is TRBJ2-1, the V gene TRBV4-2; TRBD2 agrees at 7 bases. With V trimmed by 1 base and J by 7 bases, 7 bases remained unmatched. The V gene's germline CDR1 is LGHNA and CDR2 YNFKEQ. The CDR3 is 15 residues long. The DNA of the CDR3 is TGTGCCAGCAGCCAAGGTGGCGGGAGCATGAATGAGCAGTTCTTC. The encoded protein is CASSQGGGSMNEQFF.

This clone showed up just once. The chain has TRBV19 and TRBJ1-1; D is unresolved. Germline V CDR1 and CDR2: LNHDA, SQIVND (reference sequence). V gave up 5 bases and J gave up 2 bases, with 9 bases separating them. CDR3 size: 13 residues. The CDR3 reads CASSSTTNTEAFF. CDR3 DNA: TGTGCCAGTAGTTCCACTACTAACACTGAAGCTTTCTTT.

The rearrangement links TRBV28 to TRBJ1-5; D call uncertain. Germline V lookup: CDR1 MDHEN, CDR2 SYDVKM. The CDR3 runs to 11 residues. V was pared by 4 bases and J by 9 bases, with 7 bases between. Written as DNA, the CDR3 is TGTGCCAGCAGTTCCCCTTGGCCCCAGCATTTT. Protein product: CASSSPWPQHF. Full variable domain (outside the CDR3, taken from reference TRBV28 and TRBJ1-5): DVKVTQSSRYLVKRTGEKVFLECVQDMDHENMFWYRQDPGLGLRLIYFSYDVKMKEKGDIPEGYSVSREKKERFSLILESASTNQTSMYLCASSSPWPQHFGDGTRLSIL.

The V gene is TRBV28, the J gene TRBJ1-1; 7 positions match TRBD1. Trimming at V came to 3 bases and at J to 6 bases, leaving 4 bases not matched to a gene. Germline values: CDR1 MDHEN, CDR2 SYDVKM. The CDR3 has 13 amino acids. CDR3 bases: TGTGCCAGCAGTTTCGACAGGGTCGCTGAAGCTTTCTTT. It specifies CASSFDRVAEAFF. The full variable domain, rest sourced from reference TRBV28 and TRBJ1-1, is DVKVTQSSRYLVKRTGEKVFLECVQDMDHENMFWYRQDPGLGLRLIYFSYDVKMKEKGDIPEGYSVSREKKERFSLILESASTNQTSMYLCASSFDRVAEAFFGQGTRLTVV.

The rearrangement links TRBV18 to TRBJ2-1; TRBD2 matches 10 bases. V was clipped by 5 bases and J by 7 bases; unmatched bases: 8. The CDR3 runs to 15 residues. Germline V CDR1 and CDR2: KGHSH, LQKENI. CDR3 amino acids: CASSDRAGGRNEQFF. DNA of the CDR3: TGTGCCAGCTCAGATCGAGCGGGAGGGAGGAATGAGCAGTTCTTC.

This chain connects TRBV5-6 to TRBJ2-5, with D unclear. Germline V gene sequence: CDR1 SGHDT, CDR2 YYEEEE. Between the trimmed V and J ends, which lost 4 bases and 1 base, there was a span of 8 bases. CDR3 size: 13 residues. CDR3 sequence reads: CASSLPFQETQYF. The CDR3 DNA follows: TGTGCCAGCAGCCTCCCTTTCCAAGAGACCCAGTACTTC.